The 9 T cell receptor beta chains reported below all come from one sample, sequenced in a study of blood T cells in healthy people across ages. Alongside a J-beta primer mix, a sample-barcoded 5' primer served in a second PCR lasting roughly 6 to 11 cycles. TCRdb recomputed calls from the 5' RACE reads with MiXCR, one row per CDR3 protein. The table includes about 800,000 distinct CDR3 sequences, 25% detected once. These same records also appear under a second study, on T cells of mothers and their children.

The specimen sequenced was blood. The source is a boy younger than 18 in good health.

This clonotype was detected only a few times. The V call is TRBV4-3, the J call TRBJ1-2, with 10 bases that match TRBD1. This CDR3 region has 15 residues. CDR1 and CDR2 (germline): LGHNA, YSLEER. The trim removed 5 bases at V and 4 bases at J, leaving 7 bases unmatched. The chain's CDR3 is CASSEGQGVGYGYTF. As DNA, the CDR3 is TGCGCCAGCAGCGAAGGACAGGGGGTAGGCTATGGCTACACCTTC.

The CDR3, as DNA: TGCGCCAGCAGCTTAACCAGCGCTGGGGCCAACGTCCTGACTTTC. Translation gives CASSLTSAGANVLTF. The gene calls are TRBV5-1 and TRBJ2-6; D not resolved. This CDR3 is built from 15 residues. From germline, CDR1 is SGHRS and CDR2 YFSETQ. V gave up 2 bases and J gave up 2 bases, with 8 bases separating them.

The CDR3 DNA follows: TGCGCCAGCAGCCCGGACGGCCATAATTCACCCCTCCACTTT. It specifies CASSPDGHNSPLHF. This rearrangement joins TRBV5-1 to TRBJ1-6; no definite D call. Germline CDR1 and CDR2: SGHRS and YFSETQ. CDR3 length: 14 residues. V lost 4 bases to trimming and J lost 5 bases, with 10 bases between them.

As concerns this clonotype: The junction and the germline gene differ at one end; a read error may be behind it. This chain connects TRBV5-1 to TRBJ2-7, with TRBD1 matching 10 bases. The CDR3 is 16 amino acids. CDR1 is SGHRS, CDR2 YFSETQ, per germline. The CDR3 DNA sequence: TGCGCCAGCAGCTTAGCCTCCGGGACAGGGGCCTACGGGCAGTACTTC. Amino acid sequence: CASSLASGTGAYGQYF.

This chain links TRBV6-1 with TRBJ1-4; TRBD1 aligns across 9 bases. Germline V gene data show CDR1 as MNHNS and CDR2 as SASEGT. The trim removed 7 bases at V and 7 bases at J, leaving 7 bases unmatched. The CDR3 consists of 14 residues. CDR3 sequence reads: CASKRQGGSEKLFF. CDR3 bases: TGTGCCAGCAAACGACAGGGGGGAAGTGAAAAACTGTTTTTT.

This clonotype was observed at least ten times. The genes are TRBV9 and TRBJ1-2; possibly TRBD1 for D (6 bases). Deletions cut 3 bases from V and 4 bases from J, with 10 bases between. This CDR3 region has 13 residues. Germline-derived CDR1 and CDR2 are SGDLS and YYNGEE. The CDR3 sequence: CASSETGAYGYTF. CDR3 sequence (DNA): TGTGCCAGCAGCGAGACAGGAGCCTATGGCTACACCTTC. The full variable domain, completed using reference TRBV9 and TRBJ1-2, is DSGVTQTPKHLITATGQRVTLRCSPRSGDLSVYWYQQSLDQGLQFLIQYYNGEERAKGNILERFSAQQFPDLHSELNLSSLELGDSALYFCASSETGAYGYTFGSGTRLTVV.

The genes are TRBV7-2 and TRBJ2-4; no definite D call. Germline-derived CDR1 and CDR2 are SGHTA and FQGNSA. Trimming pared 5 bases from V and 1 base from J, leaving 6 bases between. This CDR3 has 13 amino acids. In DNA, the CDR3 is TGTGCCAGCAGCCCCCCGGCCAAAAACATTCAGTACTTC. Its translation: CASSPPAKNIQYF.

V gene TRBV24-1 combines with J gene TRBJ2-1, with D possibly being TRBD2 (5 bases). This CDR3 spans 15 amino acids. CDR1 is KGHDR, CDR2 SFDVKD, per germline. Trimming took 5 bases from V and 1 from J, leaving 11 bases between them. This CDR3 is CATSVAGPSYNEQFF. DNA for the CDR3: TGTGCCACCAGTGTTGCGGGCCCTTCCTACAATGAGCAGTTCTTC.

The CDR3 region is CASSPKGRDQKRGRVSDTQYF. As DNA, the CDR3 is TGTGCCAGCAGCCCCAAGGGCCGGGACCAAAAACGCGGGAGGGTTTCCGATACGCAGTATTTT. The chain is built from TRBV5-4 and TRBJ2-3; the match to TRBD2 covers 9 bases. Germline loops: CDR1 SGHNT, CDR2 YYREEE (reference sequence). V was pared by 4 bases and J by 6 bases, with 27 bases of the junction left unmatched. The CDR3 sequence is 21 residues long.